These 21 T cell receptor beta chains were sequenced from one sample in a study of T cells in Graves' hyperthyroidism and ophthalmopathy. There were TCR beta CDR3 regions amplified from RNA transcripts. When the TCR CDR3 underwent first-round RT-PCR, the HTBI primer set was used. MiXCR was run by TCRdb on the multiplex PCR reads, yielding one entry per CDR3 protein. The sample has hundreds of thousands of distinct CDR3 sequences; 35% to 40% are singletons. The sequenced material came from blood. All receptors come from a man younger than 30 with Graves' hyperthyroidism.

This clonotype has only one observation. This sequence joins TRBV15 and TRBJ1-1; D might be TRBD1 (5 bases). CDR1 and CDR2 (germline): LNHNV, YYDKDF (reference sequence). Between the trimmed V and J ends, which lost 3 bases and 5 bases, there was a span of 22 bases. The CDR3 spans 17 residues. CDR3 sequence reads: CATSSGGEVPAGTEAFF. The CDR3 DNA is TGTGCCACCAGCAGCGGGGGGGAAGTTCCTGCGGGGACTGAAGCTTTCTTT.

V and J are TRBV2 and TRBJ2-7; the match to TRBD2 covers 9 bases. Germline V gene sequence: CDR1 SNHLY, CDR2 FYNNEI. The CDR3 sequence is 14 residues long. The ends lost 6 bases at V and 5 bases at J; junction bases unmatched: 8. The CDR3 DNA follows: TGTGCCAGCAGAGTAGCGGGAGTGTCCCACGAGCAGTACTTC. Encoded protein: CASRVAGVSHEQYF.

The chain joins TRBV29-1 to TRBJ1-2, with a weak D call TRBD1 (5 bases). Germline V CDR1 and CDR2: SQVTM, ANQGSEA. V was pared by 4 bases and J by 4 bases, with 10 bases between. The CDR3 length is 12 residues. The chain's CDR3 is CSVGGDSYGYTF. The CDR3 DNA reads as TGCAGCGTTGGGGGGGATAGCTATGGCTACACCTTC.

This chain joins TRBV20-1 and TRBJ1-2, with D hard to call. The CDR3 runs to 16 residues. V lost 4 bases to trimming and J lost 0 bases, with 18 bases between them. Germline values: CDR1 DFQATT, CDR2 SNEGSKA (reference sequence). The CDR3 DNA is TGCAGTGCTAAGTCCCCGTTGTCAGAATCTAACTATGGCTACACCTTC. Its translation: CSAKSPLSESNYGYTF.

In this sample, this clonotype turned up a few times. This chain uses TRBV29-1 with TRBJ2-2, with 10 bases fitting TRBD1. Germline V gives CDR1 SQVTM, CDR2 ANQGSEA. The CDR3 consists of 15 residues. Germline trimming cut 6 bases from V and 4 bases from J; bases unmatched to any gene: 8. The CDR3 DNA sequence: TGCAGCGTGGGACGGACAGGGGGACCCACCGGGGAGCTGTTTTTT. Translation gives CSVGRTGGPTGELFF.

In its sample, this clonotype was seen a few times. V gene TRBV20-1 combines with J gene TRBJ2-7; D may be TRBD1 or TRBD2 (5 bases each). The ends were cut back, 4 bases at V and 2 bases at J, with 12 bases in the middle. CDR1 DFQATT and CDR2 SNEGSKA come from the germline V gene (reference sequence). CDR3 length equals 13 residues. The CDR3 loop reads CSATRDGAYEQYF. The CDR3 DNA follows: TGCAGTGCTACCCGGGACGGAGCCTACGAGCAGTACTTC.

This clonotype was recorded at least ten times. The chain has TRBV6-5 and TRBJ1-5; D is possibly TRBD1 (5 bases). V was shortened by 5 bases and J by 7 bases, with 15 bases between the two germline ends. The germline V gene has CDR1 MNHEY and CDR2 SVGAGI. The CDR3 contains 14 residues. The chain's CDR3 is CASSNQGPSQPQHF. CDR3 DNA: TGTGCCAGCAGTAATCAGGGTCCGAGCCAGCCCCAGCATTTT.

In this sample, this clonotype turned up many times. The V gene is TRBV9, the J gene TRBJ1-3; 9 bases are shared with TRBD1. The CDR3 is 15 amino acids. Germline V lookup: CDR1 SGDLS, CDR2 YYNGEE. J lost 5 bases, V lost 3 bases, and 6 bases had no gene match. Written as DNA, the CDR3 is TGTGCCAGCAGCGGGGACAGGGCCCTACGAAACACCATATATTTT. Translating gives CASSGDRALRNTIYF.

Remarks on this clonotype: Possible read error: a much larger clone is one base away. This rearrangement joins TRBV7-8 to TRBJ1-3; possible D gene TRBD1, 6 bases. Germline V CDR1 and CDR2: SGHVS, FQNEAQ. The CDR3 extends over 17 amino acids. V shed 0 bases and J shed 2 bases, with 14 bases lying between them. CDR3 region: CASSLALAGAPGNTIYF. In DNA, the CDR3 is TGTGCCAGCAGCTTAGCGTTAGCGGGGGCCCCTGGAAACACCATATATTTT.

At least ten counts were recorded for this clonotype. This chain connects TRBV29-1 to TRBJ1-1, with TRBD1 as a possible D gene (6 bases). Trimming pared 6 bases from V and 9 bases from J, leaving 14 bases between. This CDR3 has 11 amino acids. Germline V gene lookup returns CDR1 SQVTM and CDR2 ANQGSEA. DNA for the CDR3: TGCAGCGTCCAAACAGGGTCCCAAGCTTTCTTT. This encodes CSVQTGSQAFF.

There are a few counts of this clonotype. The rearrangement joins TRBV20-1 to TRBJ2-2, with 10 bases aligning to TRBD2. This CDR3 contains 16 residues. Trimming cost V 3 bases and J 4 bases; bases outside gene matches: 8. Looked up from germline, CDR1 is DFQATT and CDR2 is SNEGSKA (reference sequence). This CDR3 is CSARDLSGRPTGELFF. The CDR3 nucleotides are TGCAGTGCTAGGGACCTTAGCGGGAGGCCCACCGGGGAGCTGTTTTTT.

The rearrangement joins TRBV7-9 to TRBJ2-5; 7 nucleotides match TRBD1. The CDR3 has 15 residues. The V segment lost 5 bases and the J segment 3 bases; nucleotides outside the gene matches: 9. Germline CDR1 reads SEHNR; CDR2 reads FQNEAQ (reference sequence). This CDR3 reads CASSPTTGTKETQYF. DNA of the CDR3: TGTGCCAGCAGCCCTACGACAGGGACGAAAGAGACCCAGTACTTC.

The CDR3 loop is CASRSRDRWKELFF. The CDR3 DNA reads as TGTGCCAGTAGGTCTCGGGACAGGTGGAAAGAACTGTTTTTT. The chain employs TRBV19 and TRBJ1-4; TRBD1 matches at 8 bases. This CDR3 spans 14 amino acids. The J segment lost 12 bases and the V segment lost 6 bases, leaving 12 bases of the junction unmatched. Germline-derived CDR1 and CDR2 are LNHDA and SQIVND (reference sequence).

This clonotype was found a few times. The V call is TRBV7-9, the J call TRBJ1-1; 7 positions agree with TRBD1. The germline V gene encodes CDR1 SEHNR and CDR2 FQNEAQ (reference sequence). The CDR3 is 15 residues long. Losses at the gene ends were 5 bases for V and 0 bases for J; bases not matched to a gene: 6. CDR3 protein: CASSRQGRMNTEAFF. The CDR3 DNA reads as TGTGCCAGCAGCCGACAGGGCCGCATGAACACTGAAGCTTTCTTT.

This clonotype was seen ten or more times. V gene TRBV7-9 combines with J gene TRBJ1-1, with TRBD1 as a possible D gene (5 bases). V was pared by 3 bases and J by 7 bases, with 9 bases between. Germline CDR1 reads SEHNR; CDR2 reads FQNEAQ (reference sequence). The CDR3 sequence is 12 residues long. Here the CDR3 reads CASSFGAIEAFF. The CDR3 DNA reads as TGTGCCAGCAGCTTCGGGGCAATTGAAGCTTTCTTT.

The chain uses TRBV2 and TRBJ1-6; TRBD1 is a possible D gene (5 bases). CDR1 is SNHLY, CDR2 FYNNEI, per germline. V was cut by 5 bases and J by 9 bases, with 17 bases left in between. The CDR3 is 15 amino acids. CDR3 DNA: TGTGCCAGCAGTCCTCGTATGGGGGTGGGTTCACCCCTCCACTTT. It specifies CASSPRMGVGSPLHF.

The sample holds many counts of this clonotype. This chain joins TRBV19 and TRBJ1-1; 7 bases are a match to TRBD1. Germline assignment: CDR1 LNHDA and CDR2 SQIVND (reference sequence). The CDR3 has 16 amino acids. Germline trimming cut 3 bases from V and 3 bases from J; bases unmatched to any gene: 10. The CDR3 reads CASSIPRGYKDTEAFF. As DNA, the CDR3 is TGTGCCAGTAGTATTCCCAGGGGGTATAAGGACACTGAAGCTTTCTTT. The full variable domain, with the rest looked up from reference TRBV19 and TRBJ1-1, is DGGITQSPKYLFRKEGQNVTLSCEQNLNHDAMYWYRQDPGQGLRLIYYSQIVNDFQKGDIAEGYSVSREKKESFPLTVTSAQKNPTAFYLCASSIPRGYKDTEAFFGQGTRLTVV.

The J gene is TRBJ2-2, the V gene TRBV5-1; the D gene is possibly TRBD1 (7 bases). The CDR3 extends over 17 amino acids. V was cut by 0 bases and J by 4 bases, with 16 bases left in between. Per germline, CDR1 SGHRS and CDR2 YFSETQ. CDR3 amino acids: CASSLEQGGAGTGELFF. The CDR3 coding sequence is TGCGCCAGCAGCTTGGAGCAGGGGGGCGCGGGCACCGGGGAGCTGTTTTTT. Full variable domain (outside the CDR3, taken from reference TRBV5-1 and TRBJ2-2): KAGVTQTPRYLIKTRGQQVTLSCSPISGHRSVSWYQQTPGQGLQFLFEYFSETQRNKGNFPGRFSGRQFSNSRSEMNVSTLELGDSALYLCASSLEQGGAGTGELFFGEGSRLTVL.

In this sample, this clonotype turned up many times. This chain joins TRBV12-3 or TRBV12-4 and TRBJ2-5, with TRBD2 as a possible D gene (5 bases). The CDR3 has 11 amino acids. Trimming took off 6 bases at V and 10 bases at J, with 12 bases between the two ends. The CDR3 sequence is CASSPGLDQYF. The CDR3 DNA reads as TGTGCCAGCAGCCCCGGACTCGACCAGTACTTC.

The gene calls are TRBV19 and TRBJ1-4; no clear D gene. Trimming stripped 9 bases from V and 5 bases from J, with 13 bases between. This CDR3 contains 13 residues. Germline CDR1 is LNHDA and CDR2 is SQIVND (reference sequence). The CDR3 nucleotides are TGTGCCAGCTGGGGAGTCCGGAATGAAAAACTGTTTTTT. Translating gives CASWGVRNEKLFF.

The chain has TRBV5-6 and TRBJ1-2; TRBD1 matches at 7 bases. CDR3 length: 15 amino acids. Trimming cost V 0 bases and J 1 base; bases outside gene matches: 3. CDR1 is SGHDT, CDR2 YYEEEE, per germline. The CDR3: CASSLEGAFNYGYTF. The CDR3, as DNA: TGTGCCAGCAGCTTGGAGGGGGCCTTTAACTATGGCTACACCTTC.